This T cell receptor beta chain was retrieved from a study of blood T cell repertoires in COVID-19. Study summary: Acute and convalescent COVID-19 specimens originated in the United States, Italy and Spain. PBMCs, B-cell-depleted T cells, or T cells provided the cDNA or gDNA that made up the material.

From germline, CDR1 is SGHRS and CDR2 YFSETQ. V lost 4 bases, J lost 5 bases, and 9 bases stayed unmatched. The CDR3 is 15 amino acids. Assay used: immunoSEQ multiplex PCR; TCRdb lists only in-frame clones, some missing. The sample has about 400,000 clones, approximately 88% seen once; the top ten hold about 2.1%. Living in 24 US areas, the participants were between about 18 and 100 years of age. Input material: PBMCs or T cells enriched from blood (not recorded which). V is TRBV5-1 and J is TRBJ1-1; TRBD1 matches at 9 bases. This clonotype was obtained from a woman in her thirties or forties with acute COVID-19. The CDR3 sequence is CASSPRTGDRTEAFF. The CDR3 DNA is TGCGCCAGCAGCCCCAGGACAGGGGACAGAACTGAAGCTTTCTTT.